The sample holds many counts of the clone carrying this T cell receptor beta chain. Its antigen is unknown. Germline CDR1 reads DFQATT; CDR2 reads SNEGSKA (reference sequence). V lost 6 bases and J 3 bases, leaving 20 bases between the germline ends. This CDR3 is built from 15 residues. This sample was included in a study of neurological immune-mediated disorders. General study points: Expanded clones shared no CDR3 amino acid sequences across subjects, suggesting private repertoires in all groups. Among 34 multiple sclerosis patients, 18 had repertoires that phylogenetic grouping placed in one related-CDR3 cluster, a possible signature.

cDNA was made by 5'RACE with 10-nucleotide random UMIs. TCRdb used MiXCR to reprocess the 5' RACE reads, holding one entry per CDR3 protein. The table shows roughly 60,000 distinct CDR3 sequences, with about 4% occurring only once. The V and J genes are TRBV20-1 and TRBJ1-2; maybe TRBD1 (6 bases). Sequencing was done on a sample of CD4+ T cells from blood. The TCR comes from a woman aged 40 to 55 with multiple sclerosis. CDR3 sequence: CSAPIRSGEDYGYTF. The CDR3 DNA follows: TGCAGTGCCCCCATAAGGTCAGGGGAGGACTATGGCTACACCTTC.